These 23 T cell receptor beta chains originate from one sample sequenced in a study of T cells in Graves' hyperthyroidism and ophthalmopathy. Template material for amplifying TCR beta CDR3 regions consisted of RNA transcripts. First-round RT-PCR with HTBI primers amplified the TCR CDR3 region. TCRdb processed the multiplex PCR reads anew with MiXCR; each CDR3 protein has one entry. The profile covers around 240,000 distinct CDR3 sequences, with approximately 16% appearing a single time and 28% taken by the ten largest. The sample comprised blood. The receptor source for this set is a woman between 18 and 30 years old with Graves' ophthalmopathy.

This chain uses TRBV9 with TRBJ1-1; D gene ambiguous. Germline V CDR1 and CDR2: SGDLS, YYNGEE. Trimming cost V 4 bases and J 3 bases, with 13 bases left between them. CDR3 length: 14 residues. The CDR3 nucleotides are TGTGCCAGCAGCCCTGCGGGGATGGACACTGAAGCTTTCTTT. This encodes CASSPAGMDTEAFF. The whole variable domain, remainder taken from reference TRBV9 and TRBJ1-1, is DSGVTQTPKHLITATGQRVTLRCSPRSGDLSVYWYQQSLDQGLQFLIQYYNGEERAKGNILERFSAQQFPDLHSELNLSSLELGDSALYFCASSPAGMDTEAFFGQGTRLTVV.

This clonotype was detected ten times or more. CDR3 sequence (DNA): TGTGCCAGTAGTCCGACAGCGAACTCTGGAAACACCATATATTTT. It translates to CASSPTANSGNTIYF. The chain has TRBV19 and TRBJ1-3; the D gene is possibly TRBD1 (5 bases). The CDR3 is 15 residues long. Germline V gene sequence: CDR1 LNHDA, CDR2 SQIVND (reference sequence). V gave up 5 bases and J gave up 0 bases, with 11 bases separating them.

This clonotype was observed many times. V gene TRBV12-5 combines with J gene TRBJ1-1; unclear D gene. The CDR3 covers 11 residues. Looked up from germline, CDR1 is LGHNT and CDR2 is FRNRAP. Trimming left V 2 bases short and J 5 bases short, with 3 bases between. The CDR3 spells CASGLPTEAFF. The CDR3 DNA reads TGTGCTAGTGGTTTGCCTACTGAAGCTTTCTTT.

In this sample, this clonotype is medium-sized. The chain has TRBV28 and TRBJ2-5; TRBD1 matches 9 bases. Germline V gene sequence: CDR1 MDHEN, CDR2 SYDVKM. Unmatched junction bases numbered 7, after V lost 6 bases and J lost 2 bases. The CDR3 is 15 amino acids. The CDR3 DNA reads TGTGCCAGCAGCACCAGACAGGGGGGGCAAGAGACCCAGTACTTC. The encoded protein is CASSTRQGGQETQYF.

This clonotype showed up many times. The chain couples TRBV20-1 to TRBJ1-6, with D possibly TRBD1 on 5 matching bases. CDR3 length: 16 amino acids. Deletions cut 2 bases from V and 9 bases from J, with 20 bases between. Looked up from germline, CDR1 is DFQATT and CDR2 is SNEGSKA (reference sequence). DNA of the CDR3: TGCAGTGCTAGAAAATGGGAGGGGCATACTGGTTCACCCCTCCACTTT. Protein product: CSARKWEGHTGSPLHF.

This clonotype appeared many times. The rearrangement uses TRBV18 and TRBJ2-5; 7 positions agree with TRBD1. Germline V gene sequence: CDR1 KGHSH, CDR2 LQKENI. The V and J ends lost 4 bases and 3 bases, in that order; junction bases with no gene match: 8. The length of the CDR3 is 15 residues. The CDR3 loop is CASSQNRGTKETQYF. In DNA, the CDR3 is TGTGCCAGCTCACAAAACAGGGGCACGAAAGAGACCCAGTACTTC.

This clonotype was observed at least ten times. The chain has TRBV11-2 and TRBJ2-7, with 10 bases that match TRBD2. CDR3 length: 17 residues. V shed 0 bases, J shed 4 bases, and the junction held 9 bases outside the gene matches. CDR1 is SGHAT, CDR2 FQNNGV, per germline. CDR3 in amino acids: CASSLEARLAGYYEQYF. The CDR3 bases are TGTGCCAGCAGCTTAGAGGCAAGACTAGCGGGCTATTACGAGCAGTACTTC. The full variable domain, completed using reference TRBV11-2 and TRBJ2-7, is EAGVAQSPRYKIIEKRQSVAFWCNPISGHATLYWYQQILGQGPKLLIQFQNNGVVDDSQLPKDRFSAERLKGVDSTLKIQPAKLEDSAVYLCASSLEARLAGYYEQYFGPGTRLTVT.

V usage is TRBV13 and J usage is TRBJ2-2; no clear D gene. The CDR3 runs to 14 residues. In germline, CDR1 is PRHDT, CDR2 FYEKMQ (reference sequence). V dropped 5 bases and J dropped 3 bases, with 10 bases sitting between them. DNA of the CDR3: TGTGCCAGCAGCACTCGGCCCGACACCGGGGAGCTGTTTTTT. Its protein is CASSTRPDTGELFF.

This clonotype was counted at least ten times. The chain carries TRBV28 and TRBJ2-4; 7 bases line up with TRBD1. CDR3 length: 16 amino acids. Germline CDR1 reads MDHEN; CDR2 reads SYDVKM. V trimming: 5 bases; J trimming: 3 bases; junction bases outside the gene matches: 10. CDR3 loop: CASSGAGTAGKNIQYF. In DNA, the CDR3 is TGTGCCAGCAGTGGAGCCGGGACAGCTGGCAAAAACATTCAGTACTTC.

This clonotype was detected many times. The gene calls are TRBV9 and TRBJ1-2; D gene ambiguous. Germline V gene sequence: CDR1 SGDLS, CDR2 YYNGEE. The V and J ends lost 0 bases and 9 bases respectively, with 18 bases between them. The CDR3 contains 15 residues. The CDR3 DNA follows: TGTGCCAGCAGCGTAGATGCGGGGATAGATATGCGCTACACCTTC. Its translation: CASSVDAGIDMRYTF.

This clonotype occurred many times. The V gene is TRBV29-1, the J gene TRBJ2-1; 8 positions agree with TRBD1. The trim removed 6 bases at V and 5 bases at J, leaving 9 bases unmatched. The CDR3 sequence is 14 residues long. Germline CDR1 is SQVTM and CDR2 is ANQGSEA. CDR3 nucleotides: TGCAGCGTGGACAGGGTCGGCGGGAACAATGAGCAGTTCTTC. This gives the protein CSVDRVGGNNEQFF.

In its sample, this clonotype was seen many times. This chain joins TRBV3-2 and TRBJ2-1; no check of the table's D call, TRBD2, against the DNA was made. TRBV3-2 corresponds to a pseudogene. The CDR3 sequence is 17 residues long. CDR3 DNA sequence: TGTGCCAGCAGCCAAGATCGGTGGGCCTCCTCCTACAATGAGCAGTTCTTC. Translating it yields CASSQDRWASSYNEQFF.

CDR3 coding DNA: TGTGCCAGCAGTTGCCGTCAGGGTTCCTACGAGCAGTACTTC. This encodes CASSCRQGSYEQYF. The J gene is TRBJ2-7, the V gene TRBV6-5, with a weak D call TRBD1 (5 bases). The germline V gene encodes CDR1 MNHEY and CDR2 SVGAGI. V dropped 4 bases and J dropped 1 base, with 11 bases sitting between them. This CDR3 spans 14 amino acids.

There are many counts of this clonotype. The chain combines TRBV7-8 with TRBJ1-1; D remains ambiguous. The V end lost 1 base, the J end lost 5 bases, and 11 bases lay between the germline ends. The CDR3 totals 14 residues. The germline V gene has CDR1 SGHVS and CDR2 FQNEAQ. The CDR3 here is CASSLESLGTEAFF. CDR3 in DNA: TGTGCCAGCAGCTTAGAATCCCTGGGGACTGAAGCTTTCTTT. The whole variable domain, remainder taken from reference TRBV7-8 and TRBJ1-1, is GAGVSQSPRYKVAKRGQDVALRCDPISGHVSLFWYQQALGQGPEFLTYFQNEAQLDKSGLPSDRFFAERPEGSVSTLKIQRTQQEDSAVYLCASSLESLGTEAFFGQGTRLTVV.

This clonotype was detected many times. The rearrangement uses TRBV4-2 and TRBJ2-7; the match to TRBD2 covers 7 bases. This CDR3 has 14 amino acids. Germline trimming cut 2 bases from V and 1 base from J; bases unmatched to any gene: 2. Germline V gene data show CDR1 as LGHNA and CDR2 as YNFKEQ. CDR3 coding DNA: TGTGCCAGCAGCCAACGGACTAGTTCCTACGAGCAGTACTTC. Amino acid sequence: CASSQRTSSYEQYF.

This clonotype occurred many times. V gene TRBV24-1 combines with J gene TRBJ1-2; D gene uncertain. V was shortened by 2 bases and J by 4 bases, with 4 bases between the two germline ends. Looked up from germline, CDR1 is KGHDR and CDR2 is SFDVKD. CDR3 length: 12 residues. The CDR3 DNA sequence: TGTGCCACCAGTGATTCCGTCTATGGCTACACCTTC. Amino acids: CATSDSVYGYTF.

The J gene is TRBJ2-3, the V gene TRBV5-1; 15 positions match TRBD2. V dropped 2 bases and J dropped 4; count of bases not matched to a gene: 2. Germline lookup yields CDR1 SGHRS and CDR2 YFSETQ. This CDR3 region has 16 residues. The CDR3 DNA reads as TGCGCCAGCAGCTTAGGACTAGCGGGAGGGCCAGATACGCAGTATTTT. Residues: CASSLGLAGGPDTQYF.

This clonotype was counted at least ten times. This rearrangement joins TRBV7-9 to TRBJ1-4; perhaps TRBD1 as D (5 bases). Germline assignment: CDR1 SEHNR and CDR2 FQNEAQ (reference sequence). CDR3 length equals 16 residues. The V end lost 1 base, the J end lost 8 bases, and 17 bases lay between the germline ends. The CDR3 is CASSLGGGGTPEKLFF. The CDR3 DNA reads as TGTGCCAGCAGCTTAGGAGGCGGTGGGACGCCCGAAAAACTGTTTTTT.

This clonotype occurred many times. The chain recombines TRBV19 with TRBJ2-7, with TRBD2 matching 7 bases. With V trimmed by 4 bases and J by 2 bases, 8 bases remained unmatched. Germline lookup yields CDR1 LNHDA and CDR2 SQIVND (reference sequence). The CDR3 is 15 amino acids. CDR3 residues: CASSSGSTKAYEQYF. In nucleotides, the CDR3 is TGTGCCAGTAGTAGCGGGAGTACGAAGGCCTACGAGCAGTACTTC. Filled out from reference TRBV19 and TRBJ2-7, the complete variable domain reads DGGITQSPKYLFRKEGQNVTLSCEQNLNHDAMYWYRQDPGQGLRLIYYSQIVNDFQKGDIAEGYSVSREKKESFPLTVTSAQKNPTAFYLCASSSGSTKAYEQYFGPGTRLTVT.

Note on this clonotype: One end of the junction fails to match germline, which may point to a read error. The chain couples TRBV30 to TRBJ2-6; D possibly corresponds to TRBD1 (5 bases). CDR1 and CDR2 (germline): GTSNPN, SVGIG (reference sequence). The CDR3 totals 15 residues. This CDR3 reads CARSQGYSGANVLTF. The CDR3 region has the DNA TGTGCCCGGAGTCAGGGTTACTCTGGGGCCAACGTCCTGACTTTC.

CDR3 in amino acids: CASRGGAYEKLFF. The DNA for the CDR3 is TGTGCCAGCCGGGGGGGGGCGTATGAAAAACTGTTTTTT. The chain uses TRBV27 and TRBJ1-4, with D possibly matching TRBD1 (6 bases). V was trimmed by 8 bases and J by 6 bases, leaving 13 bases between them. This CDR3 has 13 amino acids. The germline CDR1 and CDR2 sequences are MNHEY and SMNVEV (reference sequence).

This clonotype appeared many times. The chain joins TRBV12-3 or TRBV12-4 to TRBJ2-3; 10 positions match TRBD2. The trim removed 3 bases at V and 2 bases at J, leaving 2 bases unmatched. This CDR3 contains 15 residues. CDR3 in DNA: TGTGCCAGCAGTTTTAGCGGGAGGAACACAGATACGCAGTATTTT. The encoded protein is CASSFSGRNTDTQYF.

This clonotype was counted a few times. The rearrangement joins TRBV4-2 to TRBJ2-7; TRBD2 matches at 7 bases. V lost 0 bases and J lost 5; bases outside the gene matches: 10. The CDR3 runs 16 residues. Germline lookup yields CDR1 LGHNA and CDR2 YNFKEQ. CDR3 bases: TGTGCCAGCAGCCAAGACTTGGCTAGCGGCCGTCACGAGCAGTACTTC. Residues: CASSQDLASGRHEQYF.